These 29 T cell receptor beta chains were all obtained from the same sample, sequenced in a study of OX40 agonist ivuxolimab in advanced cancers. Only in-frame clones appear in the TCRdb table, and some are missing; sequencing was by immunoSEQ multiplex PCR. Here the sample spans about 61,000 clones, 82% being singletons. Sequenced here: CD4+ or CD8+ T cells sorted from blood, sampled in a trial of the OX40 agonist ivuxolimab. All receptors come from an adult with an advanced solid tumor such as melanoma, head and neck, liver or kidney cancer.

The CDR3 loop reads CASSEPNTGELFF. In nucleotides, the CDR3 is TGTGCCAGCAGTGAACCGAACACCGGGGAGCTGTTTTTT. The chain has TRBV6-4 and TRBJ2-2; no clear D gene. This CDR3 comprises 13 residues. The germline V gene has CDR1 MRHNA and CDR2 SNTAGT. V was shortened by 3 bases and J by 0 bases, with 2 bases between the two germline ends.

This clone was counted only a few times. V usage is TRBV2 and J usage is TRBJ1-6; no clear D. Germline V gene sequence: CDR1 SNHLY, CDR2 FYNNEI. The CDR3 loop spans 13 amino acids. V was pared by 7 bases and J by 7 bases, with 11 bases between. DNA of the CDR3: TGTGCCAGCATGCCGGGGAGGAATTCACCCCTCCACTTT. This codes for CASMPGRNSPLHF.

The chain recombines TRBV5-6 with TRBJ2-5, with 9 bases fitting TRBD1. The CDR3 covers 14 residues. CDR1 is SGHDT and CDR2 is YYEEEE in the germline V gene. With 7 bases clipped from V and 4 bases from J, the junction kept 8 bases outside the gene matches. This CDR3 is CASSHPDRGETQYF. The CDR3 bases are TGTGCCAGCTCTCACCCGGACAGGGGAGAGACCCAGTACTTC.

The V gene is TRBV5-1, the J gene TRBJ1-2, with TRBD1 identical over 7 bases. Germline trimming cut 4 bases from V and 5 bases from J; bases unmatched to any gene: 8. From germline, CDR1 is SGHRS and CDR2 YFSETQ. CDR3 size: 14 residues. The CDR3 nucleotides read TGCGCCAGCAGCACCCAAGGGACAGAGTATGGCTACACCTTC. Protein: CASSTQGTEYGYTF.

The chain employs TRBV10-1 and TRBJ2-7; 7 bases are shared with TRBD2. From germline, CDR1 is WNHNN and CDR2 SYGVQD (reference sequence). Trimming removed 3 bases from V and 3 bases from J; junction bases left unmatched: 2. This CDR3 spans 13 amino acids. Here the CDR3 reads CASSETGGYEQYF. The CDR3 DNA follows: TGCGCCAGCAGTGAAACGGGAGGCTACGAGCAGTACTTC.

This chain joins TRBV7-2 and TRBJ1-2; perhaps TRBD1 as D (5 bases). The CDR3 spans 15 residues. The germline gives CDR1 SGHTA, CDR2 FQGNSA. V lost 1 base and J lost 4, with 13 bases in between. The CDR3 bases are TGTGCCAGCAGCTTAGGCCAGTCAGGGCTCTATGGCTACACCTTC. Translated, it gives CASSLGQSGLYGYTF. Based on the CDR3 plus reference TRBV7-2 and TRBJ1-2, the full variable domain is GAGVSQSPSNKVTEKGKDVELRCDPISGHTALYWYRQSLGQGLEFLIYFQGNSAPDKSGLPSDRFSAERTGGSVSTLTIQRTQQEDSAVYLCASSLGQSGLYGYTFGSGTRLTVV.

J is TRBJ1-4 and V is TRBV10-3; D gene uncertain. Germline CDR1 reads ENHRY; CDR2 reads SYGVKD. The V end was cut by 3 bases, the J end by 5 bases, with 10 bases between. This CDR3 spans 14 amino acids. The DNA for the CDR3 is TGTGCCATCAGTGACGGAAGGACGAATGAAAAACTGTTTTTT. As protein: CAISDGRTNEKLFF.

Here the CDR3 reads CASSESGANVLTF. DNA for the CDR3: TGTGCCAGCAGTGAATCTGGGGCCAACGTCCTGACTTTC. The rearrangement joins TRBV6-1 to TRBJ2-6; D is uncertain. V was cut by 2 bases and J by 1 base, with 0 bases left in between. CDR3 length equals 13 residues. The germline V gene encodes CDR1 MNHNS and CDR2 SASEGT.

CDR3 in amino acids: CASSMGEGSYNEQFF. DNA for the CDR3: TGTGCCAGTAGTATGGGGGAGGGCTCCTACAATGAGCAGTTCTTC. The chain joins TRBV19 to TRBJ2-1; 7 nucleotides match TRBD2. This CDR3 contains 15 residues. The germline V gene encodes CDR1 LNHDA and CDR2 SQIVND (reference sequence). Trimming cost V 3 bases and J 0 bases; bases outside gene matches: 2.

The rearrangement uses TRBV5-4 and TRBJ2-7; 11 bases align to TRBD2. The CDR3 loop spans 16 amino acids. Germline assignment: CDR1 SGHNT and CDR2 YYREEE (reference sequence). J was trimmed by 4 bases and V by 2 bases; bases with no gene match: 8. The CDR3 region is CASSLGAGLAEYEQYF. As DNA, the CDR3 is TGTGCCAGCAGCTTAGGGGCGGGACTAGCGGAGTACGAGCAGTACTTC.

This rearrangement joins TRBV11-2 to TRBJ1-4, with D tentatively TRBD1 (5 bases). Per the germline V gene, CDR1 is SGHAT and CDR2 is FQNNGV. The CDR3 runs to 15 residues. V lost 5 bases, J lost 4 bases, and 14 bases lay in between. Written as DNA, the CDR3 is TGTGCCAGCAGCCGAGCGGGACTCCTTAATGAAAAACTGTTTTTT. Its protein product is CASSRAGLLNEKLFF.

The CDR3 bases are TGTGCCAGCAGCCCAGTCTCCCGCCGAGGGAAGTACGAGCAGTACTTC. Protein product: CASSPVSRRGKYEQYF. The genes are TRBV11-2 and TRBJ2-7, with a possible D match to TRBD2 (5 bases). The CDR3 totals 16 residues. Germline V lookup: CDR1 SGHAT, CDR2 FQNNGV. V lost 5 bases and J 4 bases, leaving 21 bases between the germline ends.

This clone was detected a few times. The chain has TRBV11-2 and TRBJ1-2; 7 bases fit TRBD1. Germline-derived CDR1 and CDR2 are SGHAT and FQNNGV. V shed 1 base, J shed 6 bases, and the junction held 14 bases outside the gene matches. The CDR3 covers 17 residues. The chain's CDR3 is CASSLGRPHRGGNGYTF. CDR3 bases: TGTGCCAGCAGCTTAGGCCGGCCCCACAGGGGCGGTAATGGCTACACCTTC.

CDR3 region: CASSTRTGGYGYTF. The CDR3 nucleotides read TGTGCCAGTAGTACCAGGACAGGGGGTTATGGCTACACCTTC. This chain links TRBV19 with TRBJ1-2; 10 bases are shared with TRBD1. The germline V gene encodes CDR1 LNHDA and CDR2 SQIVND (reference sequence). The CDR3 is 14 residues long. The junction had 4 bases not matched to a gene; V was cut back by 4 bases and J by 5 bases.

This clone was detected only once. The CDR3 region has the DNA TGTGCCAGCAGCCCCTTGACCAGGGCTAATGAAAAACTGTTTTTT. Translation: CASSPLTRANEKLFF. The chain combines TRBV28 with TRBJ1-4, with TRBD1 as a possible D gene (5 bases). This CDR3 has 15 residues. Trimming shortened V by 6 bases and J by 3 bases, and 14 bases separated the two germline ends. The V gene's germline CDR1 is MDHEN and CDR2 SYDVKM.

The chain recombines TRBV10-1 with TRBJ2-1; D may be TRBD2 (6 bases). There are 15 residues in the CDR3. Germline V gene sequence: CDR1 WNHNN, CDR2 SYGVQD (reference sequence). Trimming removed 4 bases at V and 1 base at J, with 11 bases between. CDR3 nucleotides: TGCGCCAGCAGTGTTGGAGGGCCGTCCTACAATGAGCAGTTCTTC. Protein product: CASSVGGPSYNEQFF.

The chain has TRBV27 and TRBJ1-1; the D is unclear. This CDR3 contains 16 residues. Germline CDR1 MNHEY, CDR2 SMNVEV (reference sequence). Trimming pared 6 bases from V and 3 bases from J, leaving 20 bases between. The CDR3 nucleotides are TGTGCCAGCAGCCCCGCCCATGCAGCGCCCGACACTGAAGCTTTCTTT. It codes for CASSPAHAAPDTEAFF.

The V gene is TRBV14, the J gene TRBJ1-1; TRBD1 matches 9 bases. The CDR3 is 18 amino acids. Trimming took 8 bases from V and 3 from J; bases not matched to a gene: 19. Germline V gene sequence: CDR1 SGHDN, CDR2 FVKESK. The CDR3 sequence is CASGGPGQGFGWDTEAFF. DNA for the CDR3: TGTGCCAGCGGGGGACCGGGACAGGGTTTTGGATGGGACACTGAAGCTTTCTTT.

The rearrangement joins TRBV16 to TRBJ2-7; 7 nucleotides align to TRBD2. CDR3 size: 12 residues. The ends lost 3 bases at V and 4 bases at J; junction bases unmatched: 0. Per the germline V gene, CDR1 is KGHSY and CDR2 is FQNENV. In nucleotides, the CDR3 is TGTGCCAGCAGCCAGGGGGGGTACGAGCAGTACTTC. As protein: CASSQGGYEQYF.

The V and J genes are TRBV5-1 and TRBJ2-2, with D unresolved. The CDR3 contains 13 residues. V was pared by 4 bases and J by 5 bases, with 9 bases between. Germline values: CDR1 SGHRS, CDR2 YFSETQ. The CDR3 loop is CASSEDRTGELFF. CDR3 DNA sequence: TGCGCCAGCAGCGAGGACCGGACCGGGGAGCTGTTTTTT.

This chain joins TRBV5-1 and TRBJ2-5, with 7 bases matching TRBD2. This CDR3 spans 13 amino acids. Germline loops: CDR1 SGHRS, CDR2 YFSETQ. Losses at the gene ends were 5 bases for V and 4 bases for J; bases not matched to a gene: 5. The CDR3 sequence is CASRGLAVETQYF. The CDR3 DNA sequence: TGCGCCAGCAGAGGGCTAGCGGTAGAGACCCAGTACTTC.

This clone has only one observation. The gene calls are TRBV6-5 and TRBJ2-1; a possible D gene is TRBD1 (6 bases). The CDR3 runs 13 residues. Trimming shortened V by 6 bases and J by 6 bases, and 12 bases separated the two germline ends. Germline lookup yields CDR1 MNHEY and CDR2 SVGAGI. The CDR3: CASSPQGGNEQFF. The CDR3 bases are TGTGCCAGCAGCCCTCAAGGGGGCAATGAGCAGTTCTTC.

This chain uses TRBV5-6 with TRBJ2-3, with D possibly TRBD1 on 5 matching bases. Deletions cut 4 bases from V and 3 bases from J, with 18 bases between. This CDR3 region has 16 residues. Germline values: CDR1 SGHDT, CDR2 YYEEEE. The CDR3 loop reads CASSGPRGWGTDTQYF. CDR3 DNA: TGTGCCAGCAGCGGACCAAGGGGTTGGGGAACAGATACGCAGTATTTT.

V and J are TRBV5-6 and TRBJ2-6; 12 nucleotides agree with TRBD1. The germline gives CDR1 SGHDT, CDR2 YYEEEE. J gave up 4 bases and V 2 bases, and 7 bases lay outside the gene matches. The CDR3 loop spans 18 amino acids. The CDR3 sequence is CASSLLGTGGLGANVLTF. The DNA for the CDR3 is TGTGCCAGCAGCTTATTAGGGACAGGGGGCTTGGGGGCCAACGTCCTGACTTTC.

This chain links TRBV2 with TRBJ2-1; D is unresolved. Trimming stripped 7 bases from V and 7 bases from J, with 20 bases between. The CDR3 totals 15 residues. Germline loops: CDR1 SNHLY, CDR2 FYNNEI. DNA for the CDR3: TGTGCCAGCACATTCCCCTCGGGCCCGCGGAATGAGCAGTTCTTC. Protein: CASTFPSGPRNEQFF. The variable domain in full, completed from reference TRBV2 and TRBJ2-1, reads EPEVTQTPSHQVTQMGQEVILRCVPISNHLYFYWYRQILGQKVEFLVSFYNNEISEKSEIFDDQFSVERPDGSNFTLKIRSTKLEDSAMYFCASTFPSGPRNEQFFGPGTRLTVL.

The chain links TRBV7-2 to TRBJ1-5; D is unresolved. Per germline, CDR1 SGHTA and CDR2 FQGNSA. The CDR3 has 12 residues. With 2 bases removed from V and 3 bases from J, the gap between germline ends came to 2 bases. In nucleotides, the CDR3 is TGTGCCAGCAGCTTAAACAATCAGCCCCAGCATTTT. This sequence encodes CASSLNNQPQHF. Together with reference TRBV7-2 and TRBJ1-5, the CDR3 gives the full variable domain: GAGVSQSPSNKVTEKGKDVELRCDPISGHTALYWYRQSLGQGLEFLIYFQGNSAPDKSGLPSDRFSAERTGGSVSTLTIQRTQQEDSAVYLCASSLNNQPQHFGDGTRLSIL.

The gene calls are TRBV21-1 and TRBJ1-3. TRBV21-1 is deemed a pseudogene. This CDR3 region has 18 residues. The CDR3: CASSPAQSETTSGNTIYF. The CDR3 DNA reads TGTGCCAGCAGCCCCGCTCAGTCCGAGACCACCTCTGGAAACACCATATATTTT.

The chain joins TRBV2 to TRBJ2-5; D uncertain. The CDR3 length is 14 residues. Germline CDR1 and CDR2: SNHLY and FYNNEI. V was trimmed by 8 bases and J by 2 bases, leaving 15 bases between them. The CDR3: CASLPPFAQETQYF. In DNA, the CDR3 is TGTGCCAGCCTTCCACCCTTCGCTCAAGAGACCCAGTACTTC.

The genes are TRBV11-2 and TRBJ2-3, with 7 bases aligning to TRBD2. This CDR3 is 15 amino acids long. Germline V gene sequence: CDR1 SGHAT, CDR2 FQNNGV. The V and J ends lost 5 bases and 3 bases, in that order; junction bases with no gene match: 8. CDR3 loop: CASSQAGEGTDTQYF. CDR3 nucleotides: TGTGCCAGCAGCCAGGCGGGAGAGGGTACAGATACGCAGTATTTT.